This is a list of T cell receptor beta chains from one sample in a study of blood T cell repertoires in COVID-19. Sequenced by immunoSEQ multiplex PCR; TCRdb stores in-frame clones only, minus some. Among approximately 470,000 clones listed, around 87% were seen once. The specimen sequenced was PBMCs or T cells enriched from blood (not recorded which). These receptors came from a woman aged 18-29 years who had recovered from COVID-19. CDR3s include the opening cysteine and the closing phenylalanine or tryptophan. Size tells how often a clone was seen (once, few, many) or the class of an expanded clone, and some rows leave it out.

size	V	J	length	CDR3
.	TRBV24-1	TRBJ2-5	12	CATSDREETQYF
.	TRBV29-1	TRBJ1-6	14	CSVSTEAYNSPLHF
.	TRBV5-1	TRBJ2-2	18	CASSPGVGVASNTGELFF
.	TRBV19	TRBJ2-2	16	CASSIMRGRDTGELFF
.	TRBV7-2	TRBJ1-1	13	CASSSPGNTEAFF
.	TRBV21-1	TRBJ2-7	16	CATRSTEQGVFYEQYF
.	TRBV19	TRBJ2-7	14	CASSIYRDTYEQYF
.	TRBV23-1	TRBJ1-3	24	CASSQSRRRLTLAKSRDSGNTIYF
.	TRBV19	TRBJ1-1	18	CASSSRTGGYEVNTEAFF
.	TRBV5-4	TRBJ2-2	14	CASSGTGVNGELFF
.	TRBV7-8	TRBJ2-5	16	CASSPGTSGMGETQYF
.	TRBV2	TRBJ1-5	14	CASSSGVGNQPQHF
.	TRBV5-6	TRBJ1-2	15	CASSPGTGSFYGYTF
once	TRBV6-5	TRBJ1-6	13	CASKRDTNSPLHF
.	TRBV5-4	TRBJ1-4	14	CASSTDRVGEKLFF
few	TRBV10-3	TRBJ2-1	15	CAISESPSSYNEQFF
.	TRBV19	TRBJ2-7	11	CASKQGFEQYF
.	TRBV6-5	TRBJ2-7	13	CASGLGGAYEQYF
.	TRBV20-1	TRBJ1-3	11	CSARLVNTIYF
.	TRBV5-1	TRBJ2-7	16	CASSLSMGGPSYEQYF
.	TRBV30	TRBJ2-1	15	CAWSVRGGTYNEQFF
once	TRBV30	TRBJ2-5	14	CAFSPSGGGETQYF
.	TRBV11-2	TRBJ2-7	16	CASSPKSGGSYYEQYF
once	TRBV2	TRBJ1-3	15	CAFYWAALSGNTIYF
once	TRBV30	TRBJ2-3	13	CALGAGRTDTQYF
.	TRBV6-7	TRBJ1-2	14	CATSPRGADYGYTF
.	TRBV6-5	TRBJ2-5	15	CASSQQGLEQETQYF
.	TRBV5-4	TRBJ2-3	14	CASSSGQTTDTQYF
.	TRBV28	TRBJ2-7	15	CASSSPAGEDYEQYF
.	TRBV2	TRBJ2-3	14	CASEGQGITDTQYF
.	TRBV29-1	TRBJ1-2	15	CSVGIPGGNAYGYTF
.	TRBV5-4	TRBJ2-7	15	CASSSRQGFMDEQYF
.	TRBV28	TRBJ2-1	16	CASTPKAGHSYNEQFF
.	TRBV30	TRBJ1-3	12	CACAGTGNTIYF
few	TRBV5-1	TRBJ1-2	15	CASSHGGGPFYGYTF
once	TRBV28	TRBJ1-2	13	CASSLERNYGYTF
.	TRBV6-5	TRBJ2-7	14	CASSRTGGTYEQYF
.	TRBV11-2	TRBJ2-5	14	CASGPQRLAKDQYF
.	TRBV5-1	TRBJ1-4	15	CASSLAWGPNEKLFF
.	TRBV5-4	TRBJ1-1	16	CASSFPRTGENTEAFF
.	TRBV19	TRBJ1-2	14	CASSLGQGDYGYTF
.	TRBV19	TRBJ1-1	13	CAVRLGPDTEAFF
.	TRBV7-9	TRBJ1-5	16	CASSLGGTVSNQPQHF
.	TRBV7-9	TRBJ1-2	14	CASSLGGPLYGYTF
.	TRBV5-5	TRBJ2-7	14	CASSRDRDPYEQYF